This is a list of T cell receptor beta chains from one sample in a study of CD8+CD57+ T cells in acquired aplastic anemia. TCRdb called the reads again in MiXCR, with one record for every CDR3 protein. The sample comprises approximately 220,000 distinct CDR3 sequences, approximately 51% of which are singletons, and 15% to 20% rests with the top ten. Sequencing was carried out using sorted CD4+, CD8+, or CD8+CD57+ T cells (not recorded which) from PBMCs. The origin of the receptors is a human donor with aplastic anemia. CDR3s include the opening cysteine and the closing phenylalanine or tryptophan. A D gene is named only where the DNA matches it firmly. Size is omitted from some rows. Given values are once, few, many or a class for expanded clones.

V,J,size,D,CDR3,DNA
TRBV7-9,TRBJ2-5,NA,NA,CASSQARISRRETQYF,TGTGCCAGCAGCCAAGCAAGGATTAGCCGACGAGAGACCCAGTACTTC
TRBV2,TRBJ1-4,NA,NA,CARSRDRFNEKLFF,TGTGCCCGCAGCAGAGACAGGTTTAATGAAAAACTGTTTTTT
TRBV2,TRBJ1-3,many,NA,CASNSEPGNTIYF,TGTGCCAGCAACAGTGAACCTGGAAACACCATATATTTT
TRBV5-5,TRBJ2-3,few,TRBD1,CASSPKTGGLTDTQYF,TGTGCCAGCAGCCCCAAGACAGGGGGCCTCACAGATACGCAGTATTTT
TRBV5-1,TRBJ2-3,NA,NA,CASSLERQFTDTQYF,TGCGCCAGCAGCTTGGAAAGACAGTTCACAGATACGCAGTATTTT
TRBV19,TRBJ2-3,many,NA,CASSRRTRTDTQYF,TGTGCCAGTAGCCGACGGACCCGCACAGATACGCAGTATTTT
TRBV12-3/TRBV12-4,TRBJ2-7,once,TRBD2,CASSRGGRYEQYF,TGTGCCAGCAGTCGCGGGGGGCGTTACGAGCAGTACTTC
TRBV24-1,TRBJ2-3,NA,NA,CATSVLGEDTQYF,TGTGCCACCAGTGTCCTGGGCGAAGATACGCAGTATTTT
TRBV5-1,TRBJ1-5,many,TRBD1,CASSLETGTQPQHF,TGCGCCAGCAGCTTGGAGACAGGGACTCAGCCCCAGCATTTT
TRBV7-2,TRBJ2-3,NA,TRBD2,CASSLLAGGITDTQYF,TGTGCCAGCAGCCTTCTAGCGGGGGGAATCACAGATACGCAGTATTTT
TRBV10-3,TRBJ2-7,NA,TRBD1,CAISGTVSVYSYEQYF,TGTGCCATCTCCGGGACAGTATCCGTTTACTCCTACGAGCAGTACTTC
TRBV20-1,TRBJ2-3,many,NA,CSASLARPSVPSTDTQYF,TGCAGTGCTAGCCTAGCTCGGCCATCTGTCCCGAGCACAGATACGCAGTATTTT
TRBV7-7,TRBJ1-4,NA,NA,CAVPRGEKLFF,TGTGCCGTTCCGCGAGGTGAAAAACTGTTTTTT
TRBV5-1,TRBJ1-5,many,TRBD1,CASSTTTGPNQPQHF,TGCGCCAGCAGCACCACGACAGGGCCCAATCAGCCCCAGCATTTT
TRBV7-9,TRBJ1-2,once,NA,CASSPPGQIYGYTF,TGTGCCAGCAGCCCGCCGGGCCAGATCTATGGCTACACCTTC
TRBV20-1,TRBJ2-7,once,TRBD2,CSARLASWGLAGGGLTYNEQYF,TGCAGTGCTAGATTAGCCAGCTGGGGACTAGCGGGGGGCGGACTAACCTACAATGAGCAGTACTTC
TRBV5-4,TRBJ1-2,NA,NA,CASSPQGATPGYTF,TGTGCCAGCAGTCCCCAGGGAGCAACCCCTGGCTACACCTTC
TRBV10-3,TRBJ1-3,NA,TRBD1,CAISERGGLAGNTIYF,TGTGCCATCAGTGAGAGAGGGGGCTTGGCTGGAAACACCATATATTTT